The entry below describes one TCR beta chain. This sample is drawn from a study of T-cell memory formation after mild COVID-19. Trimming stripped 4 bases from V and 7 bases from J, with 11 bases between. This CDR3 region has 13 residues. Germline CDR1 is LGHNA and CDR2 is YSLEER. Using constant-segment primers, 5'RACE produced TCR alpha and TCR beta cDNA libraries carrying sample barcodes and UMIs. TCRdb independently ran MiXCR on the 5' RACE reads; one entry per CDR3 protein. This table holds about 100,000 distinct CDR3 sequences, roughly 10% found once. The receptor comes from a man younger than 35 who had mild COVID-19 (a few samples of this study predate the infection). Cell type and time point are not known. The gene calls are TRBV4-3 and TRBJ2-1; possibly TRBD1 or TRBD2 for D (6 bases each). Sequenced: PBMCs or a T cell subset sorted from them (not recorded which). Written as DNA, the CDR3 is TGCGCCAGCAGCCTTCGAGGGGGGAATGAGCAGTTCTTC. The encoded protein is CASSLRGGNEQFF.